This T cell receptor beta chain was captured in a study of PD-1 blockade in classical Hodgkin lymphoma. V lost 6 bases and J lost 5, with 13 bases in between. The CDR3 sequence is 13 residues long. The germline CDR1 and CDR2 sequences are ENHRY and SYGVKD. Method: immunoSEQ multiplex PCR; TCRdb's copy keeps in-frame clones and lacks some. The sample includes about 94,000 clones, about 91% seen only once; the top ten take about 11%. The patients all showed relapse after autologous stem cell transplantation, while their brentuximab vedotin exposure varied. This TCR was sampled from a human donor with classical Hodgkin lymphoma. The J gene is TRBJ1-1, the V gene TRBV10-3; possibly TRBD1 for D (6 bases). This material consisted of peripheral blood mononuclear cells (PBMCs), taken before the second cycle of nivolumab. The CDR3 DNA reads TGTGCCATCAGACAGGGAAATGGGACTGAAGCTTTCTTT. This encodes CAIRQGNGTEAFF.